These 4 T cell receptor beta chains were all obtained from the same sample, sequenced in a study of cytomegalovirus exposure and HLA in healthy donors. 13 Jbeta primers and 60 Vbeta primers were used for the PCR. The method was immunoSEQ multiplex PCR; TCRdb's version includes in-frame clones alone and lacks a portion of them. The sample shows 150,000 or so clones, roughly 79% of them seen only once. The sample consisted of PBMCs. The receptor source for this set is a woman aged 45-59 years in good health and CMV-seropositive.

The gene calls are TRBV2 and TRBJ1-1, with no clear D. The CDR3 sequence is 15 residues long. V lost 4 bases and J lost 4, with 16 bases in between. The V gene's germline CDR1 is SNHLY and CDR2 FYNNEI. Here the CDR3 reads CASSVDSVVGTEAFF. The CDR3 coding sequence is TGTGCCAGCAGTGTAGATTCGGTTGTCGGCACTGAAGCTTTCTTT.

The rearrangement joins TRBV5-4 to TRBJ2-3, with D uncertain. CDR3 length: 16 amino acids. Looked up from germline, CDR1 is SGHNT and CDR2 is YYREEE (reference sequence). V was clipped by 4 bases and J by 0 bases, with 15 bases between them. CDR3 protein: CASSRDNSASTDTQYF. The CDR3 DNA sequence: TGTGCCAGCAGCCGTGACAATTCCGCTAGCACAGATACGCAGTATTTT.

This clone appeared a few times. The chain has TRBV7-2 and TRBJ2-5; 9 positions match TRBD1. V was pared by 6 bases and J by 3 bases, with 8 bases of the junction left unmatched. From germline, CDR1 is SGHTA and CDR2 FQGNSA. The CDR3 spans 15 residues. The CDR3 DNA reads TGTGCCAGCAGTTCACCAGACAGGGGGAAAGAGACCCAGTACTTC. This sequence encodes CASSSPDRGKETQYF.

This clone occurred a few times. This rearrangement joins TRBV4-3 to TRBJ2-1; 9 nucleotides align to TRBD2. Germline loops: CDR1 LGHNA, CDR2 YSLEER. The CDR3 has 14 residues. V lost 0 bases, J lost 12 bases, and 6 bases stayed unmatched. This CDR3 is CASSQDRAGGRQFF. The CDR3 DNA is TGCGCCAGCAGCCAAGATCGGGCGGGGGGGCGGCAGTTCTTC.